Reported below is one TCR beta chain. The antigen is undetermined. TCRdb processed the RT-PCR reads anew with MiXCR; each CDR3 protein has one entry. The sample has 650,000 to 850,000 distinct CDR3 sequences; about 15% are singletons. The CDR3 length is 15 residues. CDR1 and CDR2 from the germline V gene are DFQATT and SNEGSKA (reference sequence). V gave up 6 bases and J gave up 3 bases; unmatched junction bases: 10. This specimen comes from a study of response to subunit inactivated influenza vaccine. Overall study findings and caveats: After each seasonal influenza vaccination, few new T cells are recruited, the authors suggested.

The sample in question was PBMCs from blood, obtained 14 days before vaccination. The TCR was taken from a man aged 45 to 65 who received an inactivated influenza vaccine. The chain uses TRBV20-1 and TRBJ2-1; the match to TRBD2 covers 8 bases. This CDR3 is CSALPGGDHYNEQFF. DNA of the CDR3: TGCAGTGCCCTCCCCGGGGGGGATCACTACAATGAGCAGTTCTTC.